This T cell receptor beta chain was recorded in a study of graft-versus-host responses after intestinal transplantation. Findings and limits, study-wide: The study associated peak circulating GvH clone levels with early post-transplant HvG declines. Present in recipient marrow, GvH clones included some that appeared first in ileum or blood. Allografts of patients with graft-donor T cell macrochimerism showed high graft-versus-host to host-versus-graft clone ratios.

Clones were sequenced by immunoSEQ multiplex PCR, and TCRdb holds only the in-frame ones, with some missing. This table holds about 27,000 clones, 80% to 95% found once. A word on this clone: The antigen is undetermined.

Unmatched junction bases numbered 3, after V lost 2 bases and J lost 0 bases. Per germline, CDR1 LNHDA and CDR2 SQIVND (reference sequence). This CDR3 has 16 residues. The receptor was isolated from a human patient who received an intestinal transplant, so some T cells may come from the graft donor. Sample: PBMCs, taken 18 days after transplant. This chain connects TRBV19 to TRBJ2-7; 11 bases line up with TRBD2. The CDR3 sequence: CASSIFGTSGSYEQYF. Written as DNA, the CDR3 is TGTGCCAGTAGTATATTTGGGACTAGCGGCTCCTACGAGCAGTACTTC.